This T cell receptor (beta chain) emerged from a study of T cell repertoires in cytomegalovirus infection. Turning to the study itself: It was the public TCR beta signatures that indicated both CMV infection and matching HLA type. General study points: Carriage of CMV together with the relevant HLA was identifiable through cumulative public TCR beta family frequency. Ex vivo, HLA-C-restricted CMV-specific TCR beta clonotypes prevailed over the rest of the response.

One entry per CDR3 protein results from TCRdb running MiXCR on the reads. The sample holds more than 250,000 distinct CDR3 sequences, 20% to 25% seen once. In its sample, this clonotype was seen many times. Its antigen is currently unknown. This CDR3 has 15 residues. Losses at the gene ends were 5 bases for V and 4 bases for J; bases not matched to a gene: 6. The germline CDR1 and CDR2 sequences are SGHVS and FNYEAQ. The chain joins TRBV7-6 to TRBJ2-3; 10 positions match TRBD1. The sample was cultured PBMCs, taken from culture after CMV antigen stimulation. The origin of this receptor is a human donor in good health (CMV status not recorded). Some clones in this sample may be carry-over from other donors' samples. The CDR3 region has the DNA TGTGCCAGCAGCCTAAGGGACAGGGGAGCAGATACGCAGTATTTT. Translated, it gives CASSLRDRGADTQYF.